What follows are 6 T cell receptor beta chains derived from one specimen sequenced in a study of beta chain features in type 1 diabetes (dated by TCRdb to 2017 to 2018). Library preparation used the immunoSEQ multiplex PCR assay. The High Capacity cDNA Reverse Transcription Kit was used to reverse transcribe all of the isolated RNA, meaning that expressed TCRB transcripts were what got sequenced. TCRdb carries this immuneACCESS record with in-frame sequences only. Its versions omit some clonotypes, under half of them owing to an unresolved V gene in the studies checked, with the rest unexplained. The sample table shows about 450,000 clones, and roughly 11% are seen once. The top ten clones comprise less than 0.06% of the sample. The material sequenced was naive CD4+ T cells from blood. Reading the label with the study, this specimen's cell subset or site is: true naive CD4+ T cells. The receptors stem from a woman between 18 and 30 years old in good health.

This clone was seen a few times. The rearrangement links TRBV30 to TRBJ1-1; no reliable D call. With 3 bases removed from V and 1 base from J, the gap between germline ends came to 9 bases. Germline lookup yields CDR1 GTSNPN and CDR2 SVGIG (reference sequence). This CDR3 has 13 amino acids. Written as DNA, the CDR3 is TGTGCCTGGAGCGGGCTTGGGAACACTGAAGCTTTCTTT. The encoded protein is CAWSGLGNTEAFF.

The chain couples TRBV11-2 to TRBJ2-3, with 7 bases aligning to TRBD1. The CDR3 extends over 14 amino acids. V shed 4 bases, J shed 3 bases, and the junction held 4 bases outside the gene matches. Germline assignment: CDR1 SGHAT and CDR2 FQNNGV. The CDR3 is CASSSQGETDTQYF. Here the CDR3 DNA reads TGTGCCAGCAGCTCCCAGGGGGAGACAGATACGCAGTATTTT. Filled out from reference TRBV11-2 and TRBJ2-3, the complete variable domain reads EAGVAQSPRYKIIEKRQSVAFWCNPISGHATLYWYQQILGQGPKLLIQFQNNGVVDDSQLPKDRFSAERLKGVDSTLKIQPAKLEDSAVYLCASSSQGETDTQYFGPGTRLTVL.

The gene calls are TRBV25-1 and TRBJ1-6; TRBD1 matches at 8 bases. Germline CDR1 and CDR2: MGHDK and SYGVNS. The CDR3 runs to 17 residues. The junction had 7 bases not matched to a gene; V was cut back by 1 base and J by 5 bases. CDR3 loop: CASSELSGGNDNSPLHF. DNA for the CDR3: TGTGCCAGCAGTGAATTGTCAGGGGGCAATGATAATTCACCCCTCCACTTT.

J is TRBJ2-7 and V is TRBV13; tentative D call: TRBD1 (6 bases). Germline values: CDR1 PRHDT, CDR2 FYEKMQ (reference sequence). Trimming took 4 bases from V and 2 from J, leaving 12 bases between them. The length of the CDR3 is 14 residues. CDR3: CASSSRGRAYEQYF. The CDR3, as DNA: TGTGCCAGCAGCTCCAGGGGCCGAGCCTACGAGCAGTACTTC.

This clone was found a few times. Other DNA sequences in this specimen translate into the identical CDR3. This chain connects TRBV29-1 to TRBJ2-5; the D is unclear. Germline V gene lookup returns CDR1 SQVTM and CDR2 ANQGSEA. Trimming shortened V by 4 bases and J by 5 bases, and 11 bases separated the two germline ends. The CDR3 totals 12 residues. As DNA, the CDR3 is TGCAGCGTTGGTGGGTTTCAGGAGACCCAGTACTTC. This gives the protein CSVGGFQETQYF.

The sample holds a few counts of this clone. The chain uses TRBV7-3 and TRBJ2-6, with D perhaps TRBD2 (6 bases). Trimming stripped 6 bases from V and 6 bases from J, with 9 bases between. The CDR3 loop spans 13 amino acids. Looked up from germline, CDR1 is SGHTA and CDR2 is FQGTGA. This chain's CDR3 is CASSPGEANVLTF. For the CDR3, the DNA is TGTGCCAGCAGTCCGGGAGAGGCCAACGTCCTGACTTTC. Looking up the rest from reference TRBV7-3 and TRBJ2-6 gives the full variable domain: GAGVSQTPSNKVTEKGKYVELRCDPISGHTALYWYRQSLGQGPEFLIYFQGTGAADDSGLPNDRFFAVRPEGSVSTLKIQRTERGDSAVYLCASSPGEANVLTFGAGSRLTVL.